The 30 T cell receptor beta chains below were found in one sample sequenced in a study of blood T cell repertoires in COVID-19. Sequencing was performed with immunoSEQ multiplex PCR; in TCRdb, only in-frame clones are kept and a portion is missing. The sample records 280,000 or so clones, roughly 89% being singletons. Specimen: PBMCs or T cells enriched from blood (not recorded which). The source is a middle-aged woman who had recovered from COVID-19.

The CDR3 protein is CASSVGGGRWDTEAFF. The CDR3 bases are TGTGCCAGCAGCGTAGGAGGAGGGAGATGGGACACTGAAGCTTTCTTT. V gene TRBV9 combines with J gene TRBJ1-1; D gene ambiguous. Germline loops: CDR1 SGDLS, CDR2 YYNGEE. V lost 0 bases to trimming and J lost 3 bases, with 15 bases between them. The CDR3 length is 16 residues.

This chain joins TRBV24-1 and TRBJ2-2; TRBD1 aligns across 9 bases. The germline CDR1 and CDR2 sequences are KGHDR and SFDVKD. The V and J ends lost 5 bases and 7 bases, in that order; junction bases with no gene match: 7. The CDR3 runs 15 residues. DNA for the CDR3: TGTGCCACCAGTGTCCCCGGGACAGGGATCGGGGAGCTGTTTTTT. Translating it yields CATSVPGTGIGELFF.

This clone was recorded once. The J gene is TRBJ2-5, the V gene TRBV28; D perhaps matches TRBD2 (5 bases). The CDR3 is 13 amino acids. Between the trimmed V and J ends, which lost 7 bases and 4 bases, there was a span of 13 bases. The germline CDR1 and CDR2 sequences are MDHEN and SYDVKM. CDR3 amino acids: CASNKGVVETQYF. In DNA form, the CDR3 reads TGTGCCAGCAATAAGGGAGTGGTAGAGACCCAGTACTTC. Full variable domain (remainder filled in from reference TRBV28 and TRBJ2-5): DVKVTQSSRYLVKRTGEKVFLECVQDMDHENMFWYRQDPGLGLRLIYFSYDVKMKEKGDIPEGYSVSREKKERFSLILESASTNQTSMYLCASNKGVVETQYFGPGTRLLVL.

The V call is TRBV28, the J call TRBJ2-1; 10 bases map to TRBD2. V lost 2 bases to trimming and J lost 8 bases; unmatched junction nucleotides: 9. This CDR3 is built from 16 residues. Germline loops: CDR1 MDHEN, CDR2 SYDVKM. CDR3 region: CASSLPSGRALDEQFF. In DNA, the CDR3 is TGTGCCAGCAGTTTACCCAGCGGGAGGGCCCTCGATGAGCAGTTCTTC.

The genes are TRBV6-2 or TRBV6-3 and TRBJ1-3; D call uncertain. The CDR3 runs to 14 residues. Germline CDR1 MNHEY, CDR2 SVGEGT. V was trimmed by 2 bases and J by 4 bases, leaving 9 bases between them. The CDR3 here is CASSYESLGNTIYF. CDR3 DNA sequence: TGTGCCAGCAGTTACGAGAGTCTCGGAAACACCATATATTTT.

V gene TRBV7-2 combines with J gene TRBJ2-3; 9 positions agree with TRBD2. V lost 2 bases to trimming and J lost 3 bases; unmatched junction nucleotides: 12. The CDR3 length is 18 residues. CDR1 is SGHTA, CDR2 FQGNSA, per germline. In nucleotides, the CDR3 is TGTGCCAGCAGCTTACGCGGACTAGCGCCGAAAAAGACAGATACGCAGTATTTT. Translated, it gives CASSLRGLAPKKTDTQYF.

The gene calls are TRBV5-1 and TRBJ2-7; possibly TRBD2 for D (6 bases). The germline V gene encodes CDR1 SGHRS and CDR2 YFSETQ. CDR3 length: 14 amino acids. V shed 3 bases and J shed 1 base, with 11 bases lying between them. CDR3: CASSSTAGSYEQYF. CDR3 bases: TGCGCCAGCAGCTCTACGGCGGGATCCTACGAGCAGTACTTC. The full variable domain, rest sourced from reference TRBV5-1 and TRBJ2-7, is KAGVTQTPRYLIKTRGQQVTLSCSPISGHRSVSWYQQTPGQGLQFLFEYFSETQRNKGNFPGRFSGRQFSNSRSEMNVSTLELGDSALYLCASSSTAGSYEQYFGPGTRLTVT.

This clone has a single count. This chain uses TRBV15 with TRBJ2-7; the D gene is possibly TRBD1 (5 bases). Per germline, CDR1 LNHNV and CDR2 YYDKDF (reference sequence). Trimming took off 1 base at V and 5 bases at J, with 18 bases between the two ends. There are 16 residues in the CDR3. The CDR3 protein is CATSRGGPTLQDEQYF. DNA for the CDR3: TGTGCCACCAGCAGAGGGGGTCCCACTCTACAGGACGAGCAGTACTTC.

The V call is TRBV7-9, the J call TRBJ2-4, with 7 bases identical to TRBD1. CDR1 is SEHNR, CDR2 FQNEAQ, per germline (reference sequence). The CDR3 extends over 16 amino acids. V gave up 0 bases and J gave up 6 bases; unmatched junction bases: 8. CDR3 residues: CASSLARAGGLNIQYF. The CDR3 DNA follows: TGTGCCAGCAGCTTAGCGCGGGCAGGGGGTCTAAACATTCAGTACTTC.

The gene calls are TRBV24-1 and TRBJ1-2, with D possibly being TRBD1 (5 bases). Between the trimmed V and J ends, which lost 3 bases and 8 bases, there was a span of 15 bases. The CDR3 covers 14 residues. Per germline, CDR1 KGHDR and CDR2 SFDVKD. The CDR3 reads CATSDRQYIEGYTF. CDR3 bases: TGTGCCACCAGTGATAGACAGTATATAGAAGGCTACACCTTC.

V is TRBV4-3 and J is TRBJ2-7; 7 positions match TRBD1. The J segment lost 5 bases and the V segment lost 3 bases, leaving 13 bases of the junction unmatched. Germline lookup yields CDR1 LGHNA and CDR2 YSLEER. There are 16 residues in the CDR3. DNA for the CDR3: TGCGCCAGCAGCCAGGGGTGGGGCGACAGGGCCGACGAGCAGTACTTC. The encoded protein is CASSQGWGDRADEQYF.

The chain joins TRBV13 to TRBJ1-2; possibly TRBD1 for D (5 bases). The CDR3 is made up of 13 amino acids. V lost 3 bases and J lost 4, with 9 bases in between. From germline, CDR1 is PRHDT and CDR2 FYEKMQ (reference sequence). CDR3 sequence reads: CASSFGGAYGYTF. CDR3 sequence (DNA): TGTGCCAGCAGCTTTGGAGGGGCCTATGGCTACACCTTC.

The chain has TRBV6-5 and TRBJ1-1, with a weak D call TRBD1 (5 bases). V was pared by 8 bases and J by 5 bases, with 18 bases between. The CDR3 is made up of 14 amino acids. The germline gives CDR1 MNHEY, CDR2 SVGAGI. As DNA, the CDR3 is TGTGCCAGCGGGGCGGAACCTGGTCGGACTGAAGCTTTCTTT. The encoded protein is CASGAEPGRTEAFF.

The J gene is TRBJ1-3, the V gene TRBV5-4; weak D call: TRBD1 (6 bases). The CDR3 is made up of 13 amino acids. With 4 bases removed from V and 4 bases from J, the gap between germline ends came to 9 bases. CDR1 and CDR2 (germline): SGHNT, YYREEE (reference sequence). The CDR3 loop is CASSRDNGNTIYF. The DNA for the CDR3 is TGTGCCAGCAGCCGGGACAACGGAAACACCATATATTTT.

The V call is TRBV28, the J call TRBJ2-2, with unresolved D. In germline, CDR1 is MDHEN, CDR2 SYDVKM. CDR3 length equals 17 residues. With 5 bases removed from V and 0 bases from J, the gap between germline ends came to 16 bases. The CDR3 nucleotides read TGTGCCAGCAGTAAGCCTAGAATGGTAGCGAACACCGGGGAGCTGTTTTTT. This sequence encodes CASSKPRMVANTGELFF.

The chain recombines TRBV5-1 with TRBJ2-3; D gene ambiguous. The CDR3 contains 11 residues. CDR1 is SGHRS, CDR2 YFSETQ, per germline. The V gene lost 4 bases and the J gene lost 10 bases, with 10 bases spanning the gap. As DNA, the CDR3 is TGCGCCAGCAGCCCGATACAACCGCAGTATTTT. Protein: CASSPIQPQYF.

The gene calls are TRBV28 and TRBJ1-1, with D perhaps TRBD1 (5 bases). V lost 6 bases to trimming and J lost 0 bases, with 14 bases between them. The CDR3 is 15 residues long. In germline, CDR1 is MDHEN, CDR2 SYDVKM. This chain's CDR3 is CASSPRGDLNTEAFF. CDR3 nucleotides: TGTGCCAGCAGCCCACGGGGGGATCTGAACACTGAAGCTTTCTTT.

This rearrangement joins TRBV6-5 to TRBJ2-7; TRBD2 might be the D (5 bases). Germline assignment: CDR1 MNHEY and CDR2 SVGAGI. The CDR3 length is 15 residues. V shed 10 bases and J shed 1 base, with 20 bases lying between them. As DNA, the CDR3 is TGTGCCAACAGCCGAGGGCCAGGTGGGTCCTACGAGCAGTACTTC. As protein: CANSRGPGGSYEQYF.

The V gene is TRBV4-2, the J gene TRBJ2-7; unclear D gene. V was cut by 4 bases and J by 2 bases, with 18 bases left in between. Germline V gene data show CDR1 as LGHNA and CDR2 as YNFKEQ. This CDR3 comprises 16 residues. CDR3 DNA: TGTGCCAGCAGCCGCCGAGGTTTAGGCAGCACCTACGAGCAGTACTTC. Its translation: CASSRRGLGSTYEQYF.

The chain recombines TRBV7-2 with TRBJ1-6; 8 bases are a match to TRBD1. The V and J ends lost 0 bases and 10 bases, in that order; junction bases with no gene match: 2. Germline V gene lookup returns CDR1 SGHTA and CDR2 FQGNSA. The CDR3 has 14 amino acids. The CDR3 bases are TGTGCCAGCAGCTTAGCACAGGGGGGGTCACCCCTCCACTTT. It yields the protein CASSLAQGGSPLHF.

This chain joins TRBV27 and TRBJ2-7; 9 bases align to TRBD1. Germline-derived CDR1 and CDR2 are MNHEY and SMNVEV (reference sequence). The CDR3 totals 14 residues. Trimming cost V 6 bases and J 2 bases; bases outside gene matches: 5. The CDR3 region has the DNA TGTGCCAGCAGCTTGGACAGGGGTCCCTACGAGCAGTACTTC. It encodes CASSLDRGPYEQYF.

This CDR3 is CASSPGGSGEQFF. DNA for the CDR3: TGTGCCAGCTCACCGGGGGGATCGGGTGAGCAGTTCTTC. The chain combines TRBV18 with TRBJ2-1; a possible D gene is TRBD2 (6 bases). CDR1 is KGHSH and CDR2 is LQKENI in the germline V gene. This CDR3 is 13 amino acids long. V was cut by 3 bases and J by 9 bases, with 12 bases left in between.

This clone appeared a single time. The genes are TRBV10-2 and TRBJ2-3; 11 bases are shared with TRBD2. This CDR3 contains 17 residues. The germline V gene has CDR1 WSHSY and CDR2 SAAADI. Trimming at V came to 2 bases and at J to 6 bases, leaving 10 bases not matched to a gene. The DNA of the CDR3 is TGCGCCAGCAGTGAGGAGCGACTAGCGGGATTGGTGGATACGCAGTATTTT. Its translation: CASSEERLAGLVDTQYF.

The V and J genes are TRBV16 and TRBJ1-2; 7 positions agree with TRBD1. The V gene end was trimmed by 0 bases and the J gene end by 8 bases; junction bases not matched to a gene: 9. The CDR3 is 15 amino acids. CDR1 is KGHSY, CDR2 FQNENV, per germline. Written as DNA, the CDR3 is TGTGCCAGCAGCCAATCTGCCCCAGGGGGAGGCGGCTACACCTTC. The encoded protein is CASSQSAPGGGGYTF.

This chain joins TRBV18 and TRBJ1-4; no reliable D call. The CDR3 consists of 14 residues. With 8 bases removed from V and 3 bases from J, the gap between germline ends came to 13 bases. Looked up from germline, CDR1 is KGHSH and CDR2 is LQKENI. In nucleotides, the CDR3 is TGTGCCAGCCAAGAGAGGGAGGCTAATGAAAAACTGTTTTTT. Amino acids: CASQEREANEKLFF.

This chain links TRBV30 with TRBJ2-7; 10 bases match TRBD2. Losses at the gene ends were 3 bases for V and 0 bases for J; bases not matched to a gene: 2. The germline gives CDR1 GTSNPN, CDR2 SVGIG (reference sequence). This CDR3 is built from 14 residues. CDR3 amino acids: CAWRASGSSYEQYF. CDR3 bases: TGTGCCTGGAGAGCTAGCGGGAGCTCCTACGAGCAGTACTTC.

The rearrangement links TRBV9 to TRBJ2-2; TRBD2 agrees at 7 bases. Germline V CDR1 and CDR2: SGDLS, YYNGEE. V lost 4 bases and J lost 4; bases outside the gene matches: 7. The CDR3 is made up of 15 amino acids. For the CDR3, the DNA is TGTGCCAGCAGCTCCCGGGGAGGGGCCACCGGGGAGCTGTTTTTT. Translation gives CASSSRGGATGELFF.

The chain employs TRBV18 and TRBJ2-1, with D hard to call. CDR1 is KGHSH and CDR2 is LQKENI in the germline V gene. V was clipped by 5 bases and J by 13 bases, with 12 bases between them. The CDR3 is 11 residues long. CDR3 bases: TGTGCCAGCTCAACTCTCTCTAACCAGTTCTTC. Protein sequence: CASSTLSNQFF.

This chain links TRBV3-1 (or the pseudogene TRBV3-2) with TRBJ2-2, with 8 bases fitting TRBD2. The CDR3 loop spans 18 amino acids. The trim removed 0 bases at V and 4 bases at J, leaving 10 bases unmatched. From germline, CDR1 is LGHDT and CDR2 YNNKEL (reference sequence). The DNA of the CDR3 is TGTGCCAGCAGCCAAGATGGTGGTAGCGGGATAATCACCGGGGAGCTGTTTTTT. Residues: CASSQDGGSGIITGELFF.

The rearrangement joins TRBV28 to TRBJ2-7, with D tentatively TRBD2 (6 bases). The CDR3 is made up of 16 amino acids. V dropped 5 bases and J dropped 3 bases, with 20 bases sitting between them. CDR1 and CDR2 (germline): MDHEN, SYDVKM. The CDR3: CASSLGTPPAHYEQYF. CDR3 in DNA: TGTGCCAGCAGTCTGGGGACTCCGCCAGCACACTACGAGCAGTACTTC. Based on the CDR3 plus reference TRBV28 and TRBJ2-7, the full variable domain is DVKVTQSSRYLVKRTGEKVFLECVQDMDHENMFWYRQDPGLGLRLIYFSYDVKMKEKGDIPEGYSVSREKKERFSLILESASTNQTSMYLCASSLGTPPAHYEQYFGPGTRLTVT.